These 13 T cell receptor beta chains originate from one sample sequenced in a study of blood T cell repertoires in COVID-19 (dated by TCRdb to the early 2020s). Libraries came from the immunoSEQ multiplex PCR assay. TCRdb stores this immuneACCESS table with in-frame sequences only. Part of the clones is absent; in the studies checked, under half of the shortfall reflects unresolved V genes, and no reason is known for the rest. For this sample there are roughly 250,000 clones; about nine tenths appear just once. The ten largest clones represent approximately 7.5% of the sample. Sequencing used peripheral blood. The receptor set was obtained from a man aged 55 to 69 who had recovered from COVID-19.

V and J are TRBV5-1 and TRBJ1-2; perhaps TRBD1 as D (6 bases). The CDR3 spans 16 residues. Trimming pared 0 bases from V and 4 bases from J, leaving 16 bases between. In germline, CDR1 is SGHRS, CDR2 YFSETQ. The CDR3 loop is CASSLVGPSRGYGYTF. DNA of the CDR3: TGCGCCAGCAGCTTGGTCGGTCCGAGCAGGGGCTATGGCTACACCTTC.

The V call is TRBV6-1, the J call TRBJ1-2; possibly TRBD1 for D (5 bases). The CDR3 is 16 residues long. V lost 4 bases and J lost 2, with 17 bases in between. CDR1 and CDR2 (germline): MNHNS, SASEGT. CDR3 amino acids: CASSVGGRQGNYGYTF. CDR3 nucleotides: TGTGCCAGCAGTGTGGGAGGCAGGCAGGGCAACTATGGCTACACCTTC.

This clone was observed a few times. This chain joins TRBV11-2 and TRBJ1-1; D unclear. The CDR3 spans 15 residues. Germline assignment: CDR1 SGHAT and CDR2 FQNNGV. V lost 0 bases and J lost 5, with 13 bases in between. The CDR3 spells CASSLEMRVRTEAFF. The CDR3, as DNA: TGTGCCAGCAGCTTAGAGATGAGGGTTAGGACTGAAGCTTTCTTT.

The chain uses TRBV18 and TRBJ2-4, with D possibly being TRBD1 (6 bases). The CDR3 has 15 residues. The germline V and J ends were trimmed by 1 base and 4 bases, with 11 bases remaining between them. Germline V gives CDR1 KGHSH, CDR2 LQKENI. Here the CDR3 DNA reads TGTGCCAGCTCACCACAAAGGACAGTAAAAAACATTCAGTACTTC. The encoded protein is CASSPQRTVKNIQYF.

This chain connects TRBV9 to TRBJ1-1; D is uncertain. Germline CDR1 is SGDLS and CDR2 is YYNGEE. This CDR3 spans 13 amino acids. Trimming stripped 3 bases from V and 3 bases from J, with 9 bases between. The CDR3 coding sequence is TGTGCCAGCAGCGCACTAGTTGACACTGAAGCTTTCTTT. This sequence encodes CASSALVDTEAFF.

About this clone itself: One junction end does not reproduce the germline sequence, and a read error may be involved. This rearrangement joins TRBV11-2 to TRBJ2-5; possible D gene TRBD1, 6 bases. This CDR3 has 13 residues. Germline V gene data show CDR1 as SGHAT and CDR2 as FQNNGV. The CDR3 region is CASSLDLTGKENF. As DNA, the CDR3 is TGTGCCAGCAGCTTAGACCTAACAGGGAAGGAGAACTTC.

The genes are TRBV25-1 and TRBJ2-7; D not certain. This CDR3 is built from 13 residues. V lost 5 bases and J lost 0, with 8 bases in between. Germline loops: CDR1 MGHDK, CDR2 SYGVNS. The CDR3 DNA reads TGTGCCAGCAGTCTCGGAGCCTCCTACGAGCAGTACTTC. Encoded protein: CASSLGASYEQYF.

This rearrangement joins TRBV5-4 to TRBJ1-6; TRBD1 matches at 9 bases. The CDR3 runs 16 residues. The germline CDR1 and CDR2 sequences are SGHNT and YYREEE (reference sequence). After removal of 4 bases from V and 7 bases from J, the junction contained 9 bases not matched to a gene. The CDR3: CASSPGDRALNSPLHF. CDR3 coding DNA: TGTGCCAGCAGCCCCGGGGACAGGGCCCTAAATTCACCCCTCCACTTT.

The chain couples TRBV5-6 to TRBJ1-4; tentative D call: TRBD1 (6 bases). The germline V gene encodes CDR1 SGHDT and CDR2 YYEEEE. There are 16 residues in the CDR3. Trimming left V 1 base short and J 3 bases short, with 13 bases between. The CDR3 loop is CASSLFGGGSNEKLFF. The DNA of the CDR3 is TGTGCCAGCAGCTTGTTTGGGGGCGGATCTAATGAAAAACTGTTTTTT. The complete variable domain, with remaining parts taken from reference TRBV5-6 and TRBJ1-4, reads DAGVTQSPTHLIKTRGQQVTLRCSPKSGHDTVSWYQQALGQGPQFIFQYYEEEERQRGNFPDRFSGHQFPNYSSELNVNALLLGDSALYLCASSLFGGGSNEKLFFGSGTQLSVL.

The chain employs TRBV2 and TRBJ1-3; 10 nucleotides line up with TRBD1. The germline gives CDR1 SNHLY, CDR2 FYNNEI. The CDR3 covers 16 residues. Losses at the gene ends were 5 bases for V and 0 bases for J; bases not matched to a gene: 4. The CDR3 sequence: CASSLDRGISGNTIYF. DNA of the CDR3: TGTGCCAGCAGTCTGGACAGGGGGATCTCTGGAAACACCATATATTTT.

J is TRBJ1-3 and V is TRBV5-1; TRBD1 matches at 8 bases. Trimming removed 0 bases from V and 1 base from J; junction bases left unmatched: 3. Germline V gene sequence: CDR1 SGHRS, CDR2 YFSETQ. CDR3 length: 16 residues. The CDR3 DNA sequence: TGCGCCAGCAGCTTGGCCGGACAGGGTTCTGGAAACACCATATATTTT. Encoded protein: CASSLAGQGSGNTIYF.

The CDR3 DNA follows: TGTGCCAGCAGCTTGAGTACCGCAACTAATGAAAAACTGTTTTTT. Its protein product is CASSLSTATNEKLFF. This sequence joins TRBV7-8 and TRBJ1-4; D gene uncertain. The V gene's germline CDR1 is SGHVS and CDR2 FQNEAQ. The CDR3 has 15 amino acids. V gave up 3 bases and J gave up 0 bases, with 8 bases separating them.

V usage is TRBV4-1 and J usage is TRBJ1-5; TRBD1 matches 7 bases. The germline gives CDR1 MGHRA, CDR2 YSYEKL. V shed 0 bases, J shed 4 bases, and the junction held 6 bases outside the gene matches. This CDR3 spans 16 amino acids. CDR3 sequence: CASSQDTQGPNQPQHF. CDR3 sequence (DNA): TGCGCCAGCAGCCAAGATACACAGGGGCCGAATCAGCCCCAGCATTTT.